The TCR beta chain under discussion was sequenced for a study of blood T cell repertoires in COVID-19. At the level of the study: Acute-phase and convalescent COVID-19 samples originated in the United States, Italy and Spain. Nucleic acid was either cDNA or gDNA, and it came from T cells, B-cell-depleted T cells, or PBMCs.

This clone was recorded a few times. Per the original data handling: Amplified reference gene primers provided the basis for estimating nucleated cell counts. Generated by immunoSEQ multiplex PCR, the TCRdb table keeps only in-frame clones and is missing some. The D gene and trimming were derived from the DNA, and the V and J assignments and clone size from that table. The sample includes more than 45,000 clones, about 81% of them seen just once. V lost 0 bases to trimming and J lost 3 bases, with 12 bases between them. The CDR3 has 15 residues. CDR1 and CDR2 (germline): GTSNPN, SVGIG (reference sequence).

The V gene is TRBV30, the J gene TRBJ1-3, with D possibly TRBD1 on 6 matching bases. The sequence derives from a woman aged 55 to 70 with acute or convalescent COVID-19. Sequenced sample: peripheral blood. CDR3 region: CAWSVGGKRGNTIYF. CDR3 nucleotide sequence: TGTGCCTGGAGTGTAGGGGGTAAGCGTGGAAACACCATATATTTT.